This entry is about one T cell receptor (beta chain). Its target is unknown. Extracted RNA was reverse transcribed into cDNA, the sequencing template. TCRdb keeps only in-frame clones here, not all; method: immunoSEQ multiplex PCR. The sample carries 150,000 to 200,000 clones, around 60% recorded once. Treatment specified: oral pan-JAK inhibitor, 5-10 mg twice daily. Using a FACSAria, the CD4+ and CD8+ T cells were sorted from the PBMCs. V was trimmed by 3 bases and J by 3 bases, leaving 9 bases between them. CDR3 length: 13 amino acids. Germline CDR1 and CDR2: SGHRS and YFSETQ. The record originates from a study of CD8+ T cells in alopecia areata. Findings and caveats of the study: Relative to normal scalp, lesional scalp, especially alopecia totalis/universalis, showed higher clonality.

The TCR sequence derives from a human donor with alopecia areata. The J gene is TRBJ1-1, the V gene TRBV5-1; perhaps TRBD1 as D (6 bases). The specimen was CD4+ T cells sorted from blood, collected around week 49, from a patient treated with tofacitinib. DNA of the CDR3: TGCGCCAGCAGCTCCGGACAGTACACTGAAGCTTTCTTT. This translates into CASSSGQYTEAFF.